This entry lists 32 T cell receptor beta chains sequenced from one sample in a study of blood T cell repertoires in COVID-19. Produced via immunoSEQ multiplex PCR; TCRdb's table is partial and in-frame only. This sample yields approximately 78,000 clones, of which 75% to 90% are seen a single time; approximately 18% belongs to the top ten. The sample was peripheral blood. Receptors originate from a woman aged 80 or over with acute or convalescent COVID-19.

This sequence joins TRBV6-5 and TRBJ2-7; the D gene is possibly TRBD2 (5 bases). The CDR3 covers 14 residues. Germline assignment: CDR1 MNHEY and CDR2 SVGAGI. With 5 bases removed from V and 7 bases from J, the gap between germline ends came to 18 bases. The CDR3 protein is CASSLGLREGEQYF. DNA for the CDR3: TGTGCCAGCAGTCTTGGACTGAGAGAGGGAGAGCAGTACTTC.

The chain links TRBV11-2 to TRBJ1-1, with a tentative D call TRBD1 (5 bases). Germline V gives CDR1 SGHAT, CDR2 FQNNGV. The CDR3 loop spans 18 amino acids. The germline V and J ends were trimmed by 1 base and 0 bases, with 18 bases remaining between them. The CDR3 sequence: CASSLALGGSVMNTEAFF. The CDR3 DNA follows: TGTGCCAGCAGCTTAGCCCTGGGGGGGTCAGTCATGAACACTGAAGCTTTCTTT.

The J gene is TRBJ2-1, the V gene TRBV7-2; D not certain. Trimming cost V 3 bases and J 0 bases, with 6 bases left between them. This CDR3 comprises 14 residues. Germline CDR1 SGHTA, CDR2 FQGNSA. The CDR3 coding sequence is TGTGCCAGCAGCTTTCGGTTCTCCTACAATGAGCAGTTCTTC. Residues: CASSFRFSYNEQFF.

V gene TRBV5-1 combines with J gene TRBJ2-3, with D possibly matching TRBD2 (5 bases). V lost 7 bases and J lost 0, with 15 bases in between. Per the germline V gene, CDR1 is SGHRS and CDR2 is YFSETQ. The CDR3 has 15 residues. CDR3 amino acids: CASCLGGRSTDTQYF. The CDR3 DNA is TGCGCCAGCTGTTTGGGCGGGCGTAGCACAGATACGCAGTATTTT.

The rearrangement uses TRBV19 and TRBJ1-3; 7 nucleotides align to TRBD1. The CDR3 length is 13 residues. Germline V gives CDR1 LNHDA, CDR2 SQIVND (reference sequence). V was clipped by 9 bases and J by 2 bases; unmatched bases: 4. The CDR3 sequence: CASSGTAGNTIYF. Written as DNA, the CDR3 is TGTGCCAGCTCCGGGACAGCTGGAAACACCATATATTTT.

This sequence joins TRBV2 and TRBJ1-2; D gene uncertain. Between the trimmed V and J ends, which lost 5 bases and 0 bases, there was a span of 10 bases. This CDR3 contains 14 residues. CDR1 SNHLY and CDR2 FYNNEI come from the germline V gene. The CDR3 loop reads CASSSRIANYGYTF. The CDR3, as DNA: TGTGCCAGCAGTTCGCGGATAGCTAACTATGGCTACACCTTC.

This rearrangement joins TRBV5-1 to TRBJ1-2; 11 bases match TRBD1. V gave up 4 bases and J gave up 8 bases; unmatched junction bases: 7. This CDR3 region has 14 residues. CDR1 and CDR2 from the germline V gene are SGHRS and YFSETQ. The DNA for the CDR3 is TGCGCCAGCAGCCCCGGACAGGGGGCCTACGGCTACACCTTC. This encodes CASSPGQGAYGYTF.

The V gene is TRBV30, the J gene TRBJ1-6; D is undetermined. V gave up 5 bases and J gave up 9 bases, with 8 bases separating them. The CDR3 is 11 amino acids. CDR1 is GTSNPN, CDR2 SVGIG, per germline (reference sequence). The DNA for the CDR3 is TGTGCCTGGGGTGCAGGTTCACCCCTCCACTTT. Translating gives CAWGAGSPLHF. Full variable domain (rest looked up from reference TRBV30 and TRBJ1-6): SQTIHQWPATLVQPVGSPLSLECTVEGTSNPNLYWYRQAAGRGLQLLFYSVGIGQISSEVPQNLSASRPQDRQFILSSKKLLLSDSGFYLCAWGAGSPLHFGNGTRLTVT.

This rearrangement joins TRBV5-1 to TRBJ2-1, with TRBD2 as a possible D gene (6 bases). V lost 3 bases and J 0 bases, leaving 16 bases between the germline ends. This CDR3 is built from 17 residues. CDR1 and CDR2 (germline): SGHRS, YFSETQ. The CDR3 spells CASSSQPRGSSYNEQFF. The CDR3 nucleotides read TGCGCCAGCAGCTCACAACCACGGGGGAGCTCCTACAATGAGCAGTTCTTC.

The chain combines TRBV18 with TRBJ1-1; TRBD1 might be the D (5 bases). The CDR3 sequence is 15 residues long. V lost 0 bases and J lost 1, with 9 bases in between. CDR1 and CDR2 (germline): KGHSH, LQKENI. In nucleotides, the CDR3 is TGTGCCAGCTCACCACCGGGGGGTTCGAACACTGAAGCTTTCTTT. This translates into CASSPPGGSNTEAFF.

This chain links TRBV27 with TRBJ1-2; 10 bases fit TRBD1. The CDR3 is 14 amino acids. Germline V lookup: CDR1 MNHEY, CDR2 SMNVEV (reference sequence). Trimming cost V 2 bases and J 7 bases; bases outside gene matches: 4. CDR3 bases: TGTGCCAGCAGTTTAAGGTGGACAGGGGGTGGCTACACCTTC. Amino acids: CASSLRWTGGGYTF.

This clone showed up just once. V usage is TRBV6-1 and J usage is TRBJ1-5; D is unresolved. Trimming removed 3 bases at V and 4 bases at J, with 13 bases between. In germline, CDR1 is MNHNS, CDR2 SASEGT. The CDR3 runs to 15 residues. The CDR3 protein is CASSDTWTGNQPQHF. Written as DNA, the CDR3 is TGTGCCAGCAGTGACACCTGGACGGGGAATCAGCCCCAGCATTTT.

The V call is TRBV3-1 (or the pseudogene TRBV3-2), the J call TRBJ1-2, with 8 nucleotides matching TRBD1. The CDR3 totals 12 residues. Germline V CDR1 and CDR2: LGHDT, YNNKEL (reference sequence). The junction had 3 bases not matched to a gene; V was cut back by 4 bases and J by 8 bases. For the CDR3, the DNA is TGTGCCAGCAGCCCAGGGGGCGGAGGCTACACCTTC. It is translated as CASSPGGGGYTF.

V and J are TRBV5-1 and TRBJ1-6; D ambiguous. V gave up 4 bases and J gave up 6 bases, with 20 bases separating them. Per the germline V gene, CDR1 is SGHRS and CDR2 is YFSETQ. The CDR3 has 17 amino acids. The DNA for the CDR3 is TGCGCCAGCAGCCTGAAAGAGGTCTCAGCGGGTAATTCACCCCTCCACTTT. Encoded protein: CASSLKEVSAGNSPLHF.

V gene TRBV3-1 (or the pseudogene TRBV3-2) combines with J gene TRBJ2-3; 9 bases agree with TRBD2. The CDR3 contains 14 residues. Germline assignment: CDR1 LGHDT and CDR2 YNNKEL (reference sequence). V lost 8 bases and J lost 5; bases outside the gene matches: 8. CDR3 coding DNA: TGTGCCAGCTCCTGGACTAGCGTTAAAGATACGCAGTATTTT. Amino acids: CASSWTSVKDTQYF.

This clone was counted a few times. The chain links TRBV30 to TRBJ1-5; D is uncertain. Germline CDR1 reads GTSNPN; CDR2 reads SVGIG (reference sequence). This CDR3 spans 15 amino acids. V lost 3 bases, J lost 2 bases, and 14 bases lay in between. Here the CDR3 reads CAWSVTSVGNQPQHF. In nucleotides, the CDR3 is TGTGCCTGGAGCGTTACGTCTGTAGGCAATCAGCCCCAGCATTTT.

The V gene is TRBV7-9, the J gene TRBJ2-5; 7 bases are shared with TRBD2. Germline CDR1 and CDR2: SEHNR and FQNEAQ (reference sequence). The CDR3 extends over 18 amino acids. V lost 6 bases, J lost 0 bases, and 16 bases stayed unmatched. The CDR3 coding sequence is TGTGCCAGCAGTCCGACCGAGCGGGGACGGTATTACCAAGAGACCCAGTACTTC. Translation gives CASSPTERGRYYQETQYF.

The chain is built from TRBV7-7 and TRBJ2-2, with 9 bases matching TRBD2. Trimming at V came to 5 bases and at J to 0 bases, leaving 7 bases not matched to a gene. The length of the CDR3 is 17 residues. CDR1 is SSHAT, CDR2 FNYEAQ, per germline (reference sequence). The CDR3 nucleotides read TGTGCCAGCAGCCGATCTCTAGCGGGGACGAACACCGGGGAGCTGTTTTTT. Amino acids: CASSRSLAGTNTGELFF.

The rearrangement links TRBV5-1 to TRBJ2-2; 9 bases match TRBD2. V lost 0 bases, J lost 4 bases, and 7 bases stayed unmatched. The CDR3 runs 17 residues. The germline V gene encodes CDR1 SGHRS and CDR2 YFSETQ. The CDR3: CASSLEVAGAATGELFF. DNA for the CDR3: TGCGCCAGCAGCTTGGAGGTAGCGGGAGCGGCCACCGGGGAGCTGTTTTTT.

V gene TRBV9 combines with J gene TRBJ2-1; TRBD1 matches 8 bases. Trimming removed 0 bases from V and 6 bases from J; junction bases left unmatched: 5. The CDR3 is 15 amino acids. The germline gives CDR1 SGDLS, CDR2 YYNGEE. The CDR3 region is CASSVEGQGANEQFF. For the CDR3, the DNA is TGTGCCAGCAGCGTAGAAGGACAGGGTGCCAATGAGCAGTTCTTC.

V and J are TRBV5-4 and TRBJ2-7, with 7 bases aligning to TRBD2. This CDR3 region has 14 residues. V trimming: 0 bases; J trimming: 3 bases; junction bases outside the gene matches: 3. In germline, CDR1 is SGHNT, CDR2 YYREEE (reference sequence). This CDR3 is CASSLDGGGYEQYF. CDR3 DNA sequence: TGTGCCAGCAGCTTGGACGGCGGGGGCTACGAGCAGTACTTC.

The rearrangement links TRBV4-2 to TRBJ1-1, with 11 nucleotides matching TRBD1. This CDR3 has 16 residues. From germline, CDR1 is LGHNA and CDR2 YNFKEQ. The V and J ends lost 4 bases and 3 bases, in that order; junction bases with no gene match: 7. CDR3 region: CASSLLGQGADTEAFF. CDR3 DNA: TGTGCCAGCAGCCTTCTTGGACAGGGGGCAGACACTGAAGCTTTCTTT.

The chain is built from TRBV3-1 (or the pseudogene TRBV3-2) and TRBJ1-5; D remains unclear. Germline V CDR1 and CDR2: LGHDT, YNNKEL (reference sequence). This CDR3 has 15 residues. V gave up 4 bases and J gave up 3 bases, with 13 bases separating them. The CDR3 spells CASSLSQWSNQPQHF. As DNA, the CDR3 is TGTGCCAGCAGCCTGTCGCAGTGGTCCAATCAGCCCCAGCATTTT.

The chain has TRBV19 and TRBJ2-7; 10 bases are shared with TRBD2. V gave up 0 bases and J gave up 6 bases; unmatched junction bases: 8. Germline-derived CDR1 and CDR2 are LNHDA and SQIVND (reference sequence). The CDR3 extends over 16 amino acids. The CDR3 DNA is TGTGCCAGTAGTATAGATCCCAGCGGGAGGGCGGTCGAGCAGTACTTC. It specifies CASSIDPSGRAVEQYF.

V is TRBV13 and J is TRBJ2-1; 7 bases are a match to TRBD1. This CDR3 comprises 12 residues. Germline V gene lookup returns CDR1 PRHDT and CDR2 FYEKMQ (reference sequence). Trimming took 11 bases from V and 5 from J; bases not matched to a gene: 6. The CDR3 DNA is TGTGCCTGCCACAGGGGTCACAATGAGCAGTTCTTC. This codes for CACHRGHNEQFF.

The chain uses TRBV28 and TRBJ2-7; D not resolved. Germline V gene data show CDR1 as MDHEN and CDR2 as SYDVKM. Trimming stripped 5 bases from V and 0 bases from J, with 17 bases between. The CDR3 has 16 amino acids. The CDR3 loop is CASSLESTISSYEQYF. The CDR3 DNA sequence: TGTGCCAGCAGTCTAGAGTCGACGATCAGCTCCTACGAGCAGTACTTC. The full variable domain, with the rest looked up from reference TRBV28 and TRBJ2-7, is DVKVTQSSRYLVKRTGEKVFLECVQDMDHENMFWYRQDPGLGLRLIYFSYDVKMKEKGDIPEGYSVSREKKERFSLILESASTNQTSMYLCASSLESTISSYEQYFGPGTRLTVT.

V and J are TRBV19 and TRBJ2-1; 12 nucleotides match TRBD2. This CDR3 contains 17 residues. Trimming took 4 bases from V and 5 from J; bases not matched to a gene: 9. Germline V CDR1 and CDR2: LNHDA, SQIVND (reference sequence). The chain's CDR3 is CASSRNTGTSGHNEQFF. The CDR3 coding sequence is TGTGCCAGTAGTAGGAACACCGGGACTAGCGGGCACAATGAGCAGTTCTTC.

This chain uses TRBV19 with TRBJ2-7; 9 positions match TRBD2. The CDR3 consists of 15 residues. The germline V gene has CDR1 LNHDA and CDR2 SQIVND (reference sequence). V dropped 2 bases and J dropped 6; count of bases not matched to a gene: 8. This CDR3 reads CASSISVRGGGEQYF. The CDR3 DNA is TGTGCCAGTAGTATATCAGTGCGGGGGGGAGGCGAGCAGTACTTC.

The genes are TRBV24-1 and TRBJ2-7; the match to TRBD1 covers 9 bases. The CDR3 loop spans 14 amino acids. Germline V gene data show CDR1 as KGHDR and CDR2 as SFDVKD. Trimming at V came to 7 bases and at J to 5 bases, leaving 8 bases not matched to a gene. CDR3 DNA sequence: TGTGCCACCAGGGCGGACAGGGGAGGGGACGAGCAGTACTTC. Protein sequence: CATRADRGGDEQYF.

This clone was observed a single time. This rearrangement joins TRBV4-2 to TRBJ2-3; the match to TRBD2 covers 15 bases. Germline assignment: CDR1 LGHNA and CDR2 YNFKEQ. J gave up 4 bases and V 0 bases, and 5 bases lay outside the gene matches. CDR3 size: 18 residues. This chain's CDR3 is CASSQDTGLAGGSDTQYF. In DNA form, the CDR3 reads TGTGCCAGCAGCCAAGATACCGGACTAGCGGGGGGGTCAGATACGCAGTATTTT.

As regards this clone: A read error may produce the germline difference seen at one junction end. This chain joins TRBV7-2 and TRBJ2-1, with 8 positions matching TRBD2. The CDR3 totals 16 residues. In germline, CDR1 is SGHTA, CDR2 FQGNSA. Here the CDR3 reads CASSLGLRLAGNVQFF. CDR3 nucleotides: TGTGCCAGCAGCTTAGGATTAAGGCTAGCGGGTAATGTGCAGTTCTTC.

In DNA form, the CDR3 reads TGTGCCAGCAGCCAAGATCTTGGGACAGCCGAAGCTTTCTTT. Its protein is CASSQDLGTAEAFF. This rearrangement joins TRBV14 to TRBJ1-1; 7 bases map to TRBD1. Trimming took 0 bases from V and 8 from J; bases not matched to a gene: 6. The germline gives CDR1 SGHDN, CDR2 FVKESK. This CDR3 has 14 residues. Full variable domain (rest looked up from reference TRBV14 and TRBJ1-1): EAGVTQFPSHSVIEKGQTVTLRCDPISGHDNLYWYRRVMGKEIKFLLHFVKESKQDESGMPNNRFLAERTGGTYSTLKVQPAELEDSGVYFCASSQDLGTAEAFFGQGTRLTVV.